The rows below give T cell receptor beta chains drawn from one sample of a study of T cell responses to AZD1222 COVID-19 vaccine. The method was immunoSEQ multiplex PCR; TCRdb's version includes in-frame clones alone and lacks a portion of them. Of about 86,000 clones in the sample, approximately 89% are singletons; the top ten hold 2% to 2.5%. Sequencing used peripheral blood, obtained on day 0 of AZD1222 vaccination. Receptors originate from an adult in good health. Each CDR3 is given with its conserved first and last residue.

j_call: TRBJ1-1
v_call: TRBV11-3
cdr3_aa: CASSLGRGGRAFF

j_call: TRBJ1-5
v_call: TRBV9
cdr3_aa: CASSVGGDGPQHF

j_call: TRBJ1-5
v_call: TRBV15
cdr3_aa: CATSSRGGYGVQPQHF

j_call: TRBJ1-1
v_call: TRBV2
cdr3_aa: CASSDNRGKNTEAFF

j_call: TRBJ2-5
v_call: TRBV11-3
cdr3_aa: CASSFAGGGETQYF

j_call: TRBJ2-5
v_call: TRBV4-1
cdr3_aa: CASSHTRLRSRGQGVGGTQYF

j_call: TRBJ2-6
v_call: TRBV5-1
cdr3_aa: CASSSKPTLRFSGANVLTF

j_call: TRBJ2-2
v_call: TRBV5-1
cdr3_aa: CASTLTGGVTGELFF

j_call: TRBJ2-1
v_call: TRBV4-1
cdr3_aa: CASSQDEGTSILYNEQFF

j_call: TRBJ2-3
v_call: TRBV7-9
cdr3_aa: CASSLVGGGADTQYF

j_call: TRBJ2-2
v_call: TRBV11-2
cdr3_aa: CASSLEANTGELFF

j_call: TRBJ1-1
v_call: TRBV6-6
cdr3_aa: CASRSEGGLTEAFF

j_call: TRBJ1-5
v_call: TRBV19
cdr3_aa: CASTSAGGSGNQPQHF

j_call: TRBJ2-3
v_call: TRBV7-9
cdr3_aa: CASSLTGTSSGDTQYF

j_call: TRBJ2-1
v_call: TRBV27
cdr3_aa: CASSLLLHRQAGNEQFF

j_call: TRBJ2-7
v_call: TRBV21-1
cdr3_aa: CASSRRRGTAYEQYF

j_call: TRBJ2-1
v_call: TRBV11-2
cdr3_aa: CASSRGGLAGSNEQFF

j_call: TRBJ1-5
v_call: TRBV6-2/TRBV6-3
cdr3_aa: CASSYRTDYSNQPQHF

j_call: TRBJ2-4
v_call: TRBV7-2
cdr3_aa: CASSLFGEEGNIQYF

j_call: TRBJ2-2
v_call: TRBV11-3
cdr3_aa: CASSLKRTGELFF

j_call: TRBJ2-1
v_call: TRBV2
cdr3_aa: CASSRGQVAVEQFF

j_call: TRBJ2-2
v_call: TRBV7-9
cdr3_aa: CASSFPPKKDVADTGELFF

j_call: TRBJ2-3
v_call: TRBV28
cdr3_aa: CASSSLRDSSDTQYF

j_call: TRBJ2-7
v_call: TRBV4-1
cdr3_aa: CASSQDRASSYEQYF

j_call: TRBJ1-5
v_call: TRBV6-5
cdr3_aa: CASSQTGGWYQPQHF

j_call: TRBJ2-3
v_call: TRBV25-1
cdr3_aa: CASSEGRGTFTDTQYF

j_call: TRBJ2-7
v_call: TRBV7-8
cdr3_aa: CASSLQGSSSYEQYF

j_call: TRBJ1-1
v_call: TRBV6-5
cdr3_aa: CASILQGLNTEAFF

j_call: TRBJ2-7
v_call: TRBV7-9
cdr3_aa: CASERRTSGSEQYF

j_call: TRBJ2-3
v_call: TRBV19
cdr3_aa: CASSGPGVDTQYF

j_call: TRBJ2-7
v_call: TRBV4-1
cdr3_aa: CASSHIAGARSYEQYF

j_call: TRBJ1-2
v_call: TRBV2
cdr3_aa: CASSDRAPYTF

j_call: TRBJ1-1
v_call: TRBV7-6
cdr3_aa: CASSIQDSLNTEAFF

j_call: TRBJ1-6
v_call: TRBV7-9
cdr3_aa: CASSWGRDSPLHF

j_call: TRBJ1-1
v_call: TRBV6-5
cdr3_aa: CASRRQMNTEAFF

j_call: TRBJ2-2
v_call: TRBV10-2
cdr3_aa: CASIRGLAGGRTGELFF